The sequence of this T cell receptor (beta chain) was determined in a study of T cell responses to AZD1222 COVID-19 vaccine (dated by TCRdb to 2020 to 2023). Some background on the complete study: A total of 230 to 250 trial participants underwent TCR sequencing, of whom roughly 210 had received two doses of AZD1222 and approximately 26 had received two doses of the MenACWY control vaccine. Enrollment into the trials was organized by age into subgroups of 18-55, 56-69 and 70-plus years, and those subgroups contained approximately 150, 30 and 60 TCR-sequenced participants, respectively. On the study overall, not on this receptor specifically: Conclusions about previously exposed vaccinees are limited because only six or seven AZD1222 recipients were SARS-CoV-2 seropositive at baseline. No day 14 peak-response samples were available, so repertoires were characterized only after the peak T cell response. Most participants were white British and females outnumbered males, and the authors suggested that clonal diversity may have been underestimated. After two AZD1222 doses, spike-specific TCR breadth and depth were significantly higher than at day 0 and than in MenACWY recipients. Vaccine-associated CD4 TCRs spanned the whole spike protein, with dominant responses in regions 160-218 and 743-854. In the small 56-69-year group, the increase in depth fell short of significance, most likely because of low power. Reportedly, almost half of the unique spike-specific TCRs recognized epitopes lying outside the regions that are mutated in the B.1.351 and B.1.1.7 variants.

From its cysteine to its phenylalanine, the CDR3 spans 14 amino acids. This entry keeps only the CDR3 DNA: 42 bases, framed from base 1. V is trimmed back by 5 bases and J by 2 bases, and the junction contains 3 bases that no gene match accounts for. Taken from the germline V gene, the CDR1 and CDR2 loops are SGHNT and YENEEA. Details on this clone: Its target antigen remains unknown. No quality values exist for individual bases; no much larger clone is one base distant.

The CDR3 regions of human TCRbeta chains were analyzed by immunosequencing. Under the source paper's analysis protocol: TCRs in the repertoires were compared against a reference library of SARS-CoV-2-specific TCRs that had been generated with the MIRA antigen-specificity platform. Breadth meant the fraction of unique TCRs that were SARS-CoV-2-associated, whereas depth meant the fraction of total T cells that were SARS-CoV-2-associated. Using the MIRA data, each spike-specific TCR was mapped to the spike region that the TCR reacts to and placed in a CD4 or CD8 class. Log10-transformed breadth and depth values were compared by one-way ANOVA with Sidak's multiple comparisons tests. TCRdb retrieved this table from immuneACCESS and kept in-frame rearrangements only. Not all clones are present; in checked studies, unresolved V genes account for under half, and no reason is known for the remainder. The V and J calls and clone size come from that table; D and trimming were worked out from the DNA. The sample contains some 71,000 clones, roughly nine tenths of them found a single time. The ten largest clones represent roughly 28% of the sample.

Sample time point, as interpreted from the label and publication: about 28 days (+/-7) after the second vaccine dose. AZD1222 recipients whose second dose came at about 4 weeks and those whose second dose came at about 12 weeks were combined into one group, since spike-specific TCR depth and breadth did not differ between the two schedules. The vaccinee samples were drawn from two UK trials, COV001 and COV002, one of which was a single-blind randomized controlled phase 2/3 trial testing AZD1222 (ChAdOx1 nCoV-19) in healthy adults. For TCRbeta chain sequencing, PBMC samples were collected from trial participants at day 0 and at day 28 after the second dose.

This receptor was taken from an adult who received the AZD1222 COVID-19 vaccine. Recombination linked TRBV11-3 to TRBJ2-7, and 10 junction bases match TRBD1. The starting material was peripheral blood, obtained 28 days after the second AZD1222 dose. CDR3 protein: CASSKGQGTYEQYF. At the DNA level, the sequence is TGTGCCAGCAGCAAGGGACAGGGGACCTACGAGCAGTACTTC.